Here is one TCR beta chain with its context. Some clones are missing from TCRdb's copy, which holds only in-frame ones; the method was immunoSEQ multiplex PCR. The table includes under 100,000 clones, around 90% detected once. The sample comes from a study of OX40 agonist ivuxolimab in advanced cancers. For the study at large: Patients were dosed with the agonistic anti-OX40 (CD134) antibody ivuxolimab. Patients got intravenous ivuxolimab at 0.01 to 10 mg/kg every 2 weeks. Patients enrolled in dose escalation were diagnosed with hepatocellular carcinoma, melanoma, renal cell or head and neck cancer.

The germline CDR1 and CDR2 sequences are SQVTM and ANQGSEA. The V end lost 5 bases, the J end lost 2 bases, and 9 bases lay between the germline ends. The CDR3 is 12 amino acids. The chain recombines TRBV29-1 with TRBJ1-2; D possibly corresponds to TRBD1 (5 bases). The sequences come from CD4+ or CD8+ T cells sorted from blood, collected in a trial of the OX40 agonist ivuxolimab. The sequence was obtained from an adult with an advanced solid tumor such as melanoma, head and neck, liver or kidney cancer. The CDR3 loop is CSVRDGNYGYTF. The CDR3 DNA sequence: TGCAGCGTTAGGGACGGCAACTATGGCTACACCTTC.